In its sample, the clone carrying this T cell receptor (beta chain) was seen many times. This specimen belongs to a study of Graves' ophthalmopathy and Graves' hyperthyroidism. On the study more broadly: At initial diagnosis, peripheral blood was obtained, and this preceded any treatment.

Looked up from germline, CDR1 is MNHEY and CDR2 is SVGAGI. The CDR3 has 14 amino acids. Between the trimmed V and J ends, which lost 9 bases and 5 bases, there was a span of 20 bases. Amplification targeted the TCR beta CDR3 regions, with RNA transcripts as the source material. An opening RT-PCR round employed HTBI primers and preceded a second-round multiplex PCR. TCRdb processed the multiplex PCR reads anew with MiXCR; each CDR3 protein has one entry. Of more than 150,000 distinct CDR3 sequences in the sample, over 35% were seen once. The sequencing sample was made of peripheral blood. The sequence came from a woman aged 40-49 years with Graves' ophthalmopathy. The chain has TRBV6-5 and TRBJ2-7; tentative D call: TRBD1 (6 bases). DNA for the CDR3: TGTGCCAGTAATCGGGACAAGGGGAACCACGAGCAGTACTTC. This codes for CASNRDKGNHEQYF.